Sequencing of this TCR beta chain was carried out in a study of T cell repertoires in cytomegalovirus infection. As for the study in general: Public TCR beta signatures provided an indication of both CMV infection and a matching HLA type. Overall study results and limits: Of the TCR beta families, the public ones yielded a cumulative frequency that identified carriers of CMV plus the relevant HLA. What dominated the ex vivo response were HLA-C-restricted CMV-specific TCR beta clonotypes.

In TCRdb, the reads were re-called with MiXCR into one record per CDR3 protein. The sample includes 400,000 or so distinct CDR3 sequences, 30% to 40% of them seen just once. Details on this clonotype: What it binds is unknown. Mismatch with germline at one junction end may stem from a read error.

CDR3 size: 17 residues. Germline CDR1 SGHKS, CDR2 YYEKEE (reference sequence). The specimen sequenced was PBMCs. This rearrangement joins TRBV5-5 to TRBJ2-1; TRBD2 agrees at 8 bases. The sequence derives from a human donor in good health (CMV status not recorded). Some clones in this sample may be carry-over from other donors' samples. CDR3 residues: CVSSLAQRGSSYNEQFF. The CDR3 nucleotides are TGTGTCAGCAGCTTGGCCCAGCGGGGGAGCTCCTACAATGAGCAGTTCTTC. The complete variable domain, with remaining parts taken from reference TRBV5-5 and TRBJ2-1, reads DAGVTQSPTHLIKTRGQQVTLRCSPISGHKSVSWYQQVLGQGPQFIFQYYEKEERGRGNFPDRFSARQFPNYSSELNVNALLLGDSALYLCVSSLAQRGSSYNEQFFGPGTRLTVL.